This T cell receptor beta chain is from a study of blood T cell repertoires in COVID-19. Turning to the study itself: There were acute and convalescent COVID-19 samples, and they came from the United States, Italy and Spain.

Under the authors' procedure: Researchers report that nucleated cell counts were estimated from reference gene primer amplification. Sequencing used immunoSEQ multiplex PCR; TCRdb keeps in-frame clones, though not all of them. The V and J calls and the clone size are those of that table, but D and trimming were determined from the DNA. The sample lists about 170,000 clones, approximately 90% occurring once. The germline V gene has CDR1 MNHEY and CDR2 SVGEGT. Trimming pared 0 bases from V and 8 bases from J, leaving 10 bases between. The CDR3 is 13 amino acids. J is TRBJ1-2 and V is TRBV6-2 or TRBV6-3; D gene unclear. This TCR was sampled from a man aged 50 or older who had recovered from COVID-19. Specimen: peripheral blood. The DNA of the CDR3 is TGTGCCAGCAGTTACTCGAACCTAGCCGGCTACACCTTC. Encoded protein: CASSYSNLAGYTF.